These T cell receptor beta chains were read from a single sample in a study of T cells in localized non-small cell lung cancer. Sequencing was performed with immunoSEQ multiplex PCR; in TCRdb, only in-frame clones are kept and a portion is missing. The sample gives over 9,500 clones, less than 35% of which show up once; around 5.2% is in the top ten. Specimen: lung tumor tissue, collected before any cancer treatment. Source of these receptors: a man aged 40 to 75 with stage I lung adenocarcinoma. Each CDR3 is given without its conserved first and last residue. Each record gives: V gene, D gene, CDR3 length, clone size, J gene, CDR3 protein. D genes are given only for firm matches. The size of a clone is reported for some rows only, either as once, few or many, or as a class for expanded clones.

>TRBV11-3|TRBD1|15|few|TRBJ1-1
ASSLGWVGQGNTEAF
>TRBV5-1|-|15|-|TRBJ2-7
ASRQTQYRVLTYEQY
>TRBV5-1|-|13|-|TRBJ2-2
ASSLDFANTGELF
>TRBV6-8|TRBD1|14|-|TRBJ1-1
ASSKEPGRGDTEAF
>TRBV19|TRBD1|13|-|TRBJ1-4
ASSLLQGPNEKLF
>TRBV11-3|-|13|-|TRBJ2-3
ASSLNWGAGDTQY
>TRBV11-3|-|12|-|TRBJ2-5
ASSLAAAPETQY
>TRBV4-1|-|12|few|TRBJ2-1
ASSQDGFYNEQF
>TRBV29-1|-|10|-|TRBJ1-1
SVGGQGTEAF
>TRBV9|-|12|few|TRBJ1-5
ASCPEGHDQPQH
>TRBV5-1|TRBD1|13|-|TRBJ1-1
ASSLGTGGPTEAF
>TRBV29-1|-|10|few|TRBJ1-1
SGATGPTEAF
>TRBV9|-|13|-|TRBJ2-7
ASSPSGGTAYEQY
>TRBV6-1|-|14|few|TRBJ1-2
ASSEGFLPRVYGYT
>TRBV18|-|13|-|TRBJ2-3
ASSPSGTTTDTQY
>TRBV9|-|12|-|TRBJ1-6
ASSEAGINSPLH
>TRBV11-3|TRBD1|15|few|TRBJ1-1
ASSLVAQGLGGTEAF
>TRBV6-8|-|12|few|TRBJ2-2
ASSSGPDTGELF
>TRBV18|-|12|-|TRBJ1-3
ASSPRGSGNTIY
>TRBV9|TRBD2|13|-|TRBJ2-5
ASSVWSGAQETQY
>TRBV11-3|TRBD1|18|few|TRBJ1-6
ASSLRPRQGASSYNSPLH
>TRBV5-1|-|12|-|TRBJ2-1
ASSLVAGGNEQF
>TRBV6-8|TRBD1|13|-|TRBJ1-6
ASRTTLQGYSPLH
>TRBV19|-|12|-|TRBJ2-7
ASSAGSGPNEQY
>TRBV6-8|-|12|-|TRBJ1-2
ASSRTDLFYGYT
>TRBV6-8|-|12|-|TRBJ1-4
ASSVPPTNEKLF
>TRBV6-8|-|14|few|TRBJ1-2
ASTRVTGDFNYGYT
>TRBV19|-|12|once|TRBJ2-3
ASSIRDPTDTQY
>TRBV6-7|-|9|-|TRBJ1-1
ATARGTEAF
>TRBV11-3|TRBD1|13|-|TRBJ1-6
ASSLGSGGRSPLH
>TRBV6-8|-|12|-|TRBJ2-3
ASSSGPARDTQY
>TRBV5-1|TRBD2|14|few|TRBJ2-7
ASSSSGGPLSYEQY
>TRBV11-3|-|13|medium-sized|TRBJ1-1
ASSLEGGVGTEAF
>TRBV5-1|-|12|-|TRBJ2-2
ASSSEVNTGELF
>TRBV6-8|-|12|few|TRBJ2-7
ASSSRGSSYEQY
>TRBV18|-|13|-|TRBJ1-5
ASSPRAGRNQPQH
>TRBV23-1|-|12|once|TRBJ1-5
ASSQNQSNQPQH
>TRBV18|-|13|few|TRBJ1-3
ASSRDGPSGNTIY
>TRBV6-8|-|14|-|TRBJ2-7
ASSWTGTRGRYEQY
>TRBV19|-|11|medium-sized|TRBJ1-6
ALFRGQNSPLH
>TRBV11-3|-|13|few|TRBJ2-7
ASSLKQGLNYEQY
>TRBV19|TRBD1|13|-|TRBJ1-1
ASSTRTGPNTEAF
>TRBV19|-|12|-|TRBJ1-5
ASSFSGSNQPQH
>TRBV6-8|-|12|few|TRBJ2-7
AISGGTTGLEQY
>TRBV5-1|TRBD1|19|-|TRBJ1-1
ASSLSPGQGAFGPMNTEAF
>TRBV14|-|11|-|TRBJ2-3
ASSQGVRDTQY
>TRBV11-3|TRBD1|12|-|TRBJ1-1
ASSSRGGTAEAF
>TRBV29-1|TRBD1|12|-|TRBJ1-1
SVGSGTGMTEAF
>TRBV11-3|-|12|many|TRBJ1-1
ASSAPGTNTEAF
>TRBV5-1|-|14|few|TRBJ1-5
ASSLVGPYSNQPQH
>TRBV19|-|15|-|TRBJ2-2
ASRLGRVPTGTGELF
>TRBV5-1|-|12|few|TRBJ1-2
ASSPIPGNIDYT
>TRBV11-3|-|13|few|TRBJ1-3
ASSLDRIPGNTIY